The clone carrying this TCR beta chain was detected many times. Its specificity is not known. Per germline, CDR1 MNHNS and CDR2 SASEGT. V was trimmed by 5 bases and J by 10 bases, leaving 31 bases between them. The CDR3 is made up of 18 amino acids. The entry originates in a study of T cells in Graves' hyperthyroidism and ophthalmopathy. Study-level results: The model anticipated ophthalmopathy a median about six months pre-onset.

Exclusion criteria comprised uncontrolled infection, other autoimmune disease, pregnancy or lactation. Orbital computed tomography and thyroid ultrasound, together with serum TRAb and thyroxine and clinical symptoms, were used for diagnoses. Amplification of TCR beta CDR3 regions was performed using RNA transcripts as template. TCR CDR3 regions were first amplified by RT-PCR with HTBI primers. TCRdb re-analysed the multiplex PCR reads in MiXCR, keeping a single row per CDR3 protein. This table holds hundreds of thousands of distinct CDR3 sequences, approximately 14% found once. This sequence originates from a man aged 18-30 years with Graves' ophthalmopathy. Sequenced: blood. The rearrangement uses TRBV6-1 and TRBJ2-3, with TRBD2 as a possible D gene (5 bases). The DNA of the CDR3 is TGTGCCAGCAGTACCTCCCTACGTCGAGTACGGGATGGTATTCCGCAGTATTTT. Its translation: CASSTSLRRVRDGIPQYF.